This T cell receptor beta chain was observed in a study of monozygotic twins with inflammatory bowel disease. One entry per CDR3 protein, without DNA, is what TCRdb gives after re-calling the 5' RACE reads. The sample totals 300,000 to 350,000 distinct CDR3 sequences. This CDR3 has 14 amino acids. Germline CDR1 MDHEN, CDR2 SYDVKM. The rearrangement links TRBV28 to TRBJ2-5; TCRdb outputs TRBD2, but without DNA this stays unchecked. The specimen was blood. The TCR comes from a human donor with ulcerative colitis or Crohn's disease, or a healthy co-twin of an affected twin (not recorded which). The CDR3 here is CASSLPPPQETQYF.